The 16 T cell receptor beta chains below come from one sample, sequenced in a study of siplizumab effects on memory and regulatory T cells. The protocol was immunoSEQ multiplex PCR, while the TCRdb copy is restricted to in-frame clones and leaves out a portion. This sample carries about 56,000 clones, around 97% of them seen once, and the ten largest clones take 1.1%. The sequenced material came from naive CD8+ T cells sorted from blood. These receptor sequences come from a human donor in good health.

The chain couples TRBV6-1 to TRBJ2-7, with no clear D. V lost 6 bases, J lost 3 bases, and 3 bases lay in between. CDR1 MNHNS and CDR2 SASEGT come from the germline V gene. CDR3 size: 10 residues. CDR3 sequence reads: CASSIYEQYF. The CDR3 DNA reads as TGTGCCAGCAGCATCTACGAGCAGTACTTC.

For this clone: The CDR3 end shows no conserved phenylalanine or tryptophan, and so a read error is likely. The DNA is omitted, as the CDR3 cannot be located on it reliably, and the CDR3 follows TCRdb's listing. The rearrangement joins TRBV11-3 to TRBJ1-1. The CDR3 is 8 residues long, counting both termini. Germline V lookup: CDR1 SGHNT, CDR2 YENEEA. The CDR3 spells CASSLGRG.

This chain connects TRBV9 to TRBJ2-1; 9 nucleotides match TRBD2. V gave up 0 bases and J gave up 4 bases; unmatched junction bases: 5. CDR3 length: 16 amino acids. Germline V gene data show CDR1 as SGDLS and CDR2 as YYNGEE. The CDR3 loop is CASSVAGGREYNEQFF. The CDR3 bases are TGTGCCAGCAGCGTAGCCGGCGGGAGGGAGTACAATGAGCAGTTCTTC.

V and J are TRBV6-5 and TRBJ2-1; D is tentatively TRBD1 or TRBD2 (5 bases each). Trimming shortened V by 0 bases and J by 9 bases, and 9 bases separated the two germline ends. The CDR3 has 13 amino acids. The germline V gene encodes CDR1 MNHEY and CDR2 SVGAGI. CDR3 bases: TGTGCCAGCAGTTACTCTGGGGGAGTTGAGCAGTTCTTC. This encodes CASSYSGGVEQFF.

The chain links TRBV29-1 to TRBJ1-2; 9 positions match TRBD1. Looked up from germline, CDR1 is SQVTM and CDR2 is ANQGSEA. The CDR3 consists of 13 residues. Trimming at V came to 6 bases and at J to 8 bases, leaving 10 bases not matched to a gene. The CDR3 loop reads CSVTGTGNWGYTF. In DNA form, the CDR3 reads TGCAGCGTAACCGGGACAGGGAATTGGGGCTACACCTTC.

The chain recombines TRBV19 with TRBJ1-5; no definite D call. Germline CDR1 LNHDA, CDR2 SQIVND (reference sequence). The CDR3 is 15 residues long. Trimming removed 0 bases at V and 3 bases at J, with 9 bases between. For the CDR3, the DNA is TGTGCCAGTAGTATAGAGGTGGGAACCAATCAGCCCCAGCATTTT. Translating it yields CASSIEVGTNQPQHF. Together with reference TRBV19 and TRBJ1-5, the CDR3 gives the full variable domain: DGGITQSPKYLFRKEGQNVTLSCEQNLNHDAMYWYRQDPGQGLRLIYYSQIVNDFQKGDIAEGYSVSREKKESFPLTVTSAQKNPTAFYLCASSIEVGTNQPQHFGDGTRLSIL.

The chain couples TRBV9 to TRBJ2-7; possible D gene TRBD2, 5 bases. Germline CDR1 SGDLS, CDR2 YYNGEE. The CDR3 spans 14 residues. With 3 bases removed from V and 6 bases from J, the gap between germline ends came to 16 bases. Here the CDR3 reads CASSGTVSAGEQYF. CDR3 nucleotides: TGTGCCAGCAGCGGTACTGTTTCCGCGGGCGAGCAGTACTTC.

This sequence joins TRBV2 and TRBJ2-5; the D gene is possibly TRBD1 (6 bases). CDR3 length equals 14 residues. V lost 6 bases and J 1 base, leaving 12 bases between the germline ends. Germline loops: CDR1 SNHLY, CDR2 FYNNEI. The CDR3: CASRQDSLQETQYF. CDR3 nucleotide sequence: TGTGCCAGCAGACAGGACAGCCTCCAAGAGACCCAGTACTTC.

The chain uses TRBV5-4 and TRBJ1-1; 7 nucleotides align to TRBD1. Germline values: CDR1 SGHNT, CDR2 YYREEE (reference sequence). This CDR3 is 14 amino acids long. Germline trimming cut 9 bases from V and 4 bases from J; bases unmatched to any gene: 12. The CDR3 loop is CATRPGTERTEAFF. The CDR3 DNA sequence: TGTGCCACCAGACCTGGGACAGAGCGCACTGAAGCTTTCTTT. The full variable domain, rest sourced from reference TRBV5-4 and TRBJ1-1, is ETGVTQSPTHLIKTRGQQVTLRCSSQSGHNTVSWYQQALGQGPQFIFQYYREEENGRGNFPPRFSGLQFPNYSSELNVNALELDDSALYLCATRPGTERTEAFFGQGTRLTVV.

The V gene is TRBV9, the J gene TRBJ2-1; D is uncertain. Germline CDR1 reads SGDLS; CDR2 reads YYNGEE. V was pared by 3 bases and J by 4 bases, with 11 bases between. CDR3 size: 14 residues. CDR3 nucleotide sequence: TGTGCCAGCAGCGCGGTAGCCAGGTACAATGAGCAGTTCTTC. Amino acid sequence: CASSAVARYNEQFF.

V gene TRBV7-8 combines with J gene TRBJ1-2; D may be TRBD1 (5 bases). CDR3 length: 15 amino acids. Trimming cost V 2 bases and J 0 bases, with 10 bases left between them. The germline gives CDR1 SGHVS, CDR2 FQNEAQ. The CDR3 DNA sequence: TGTGCCAGCAGCTTACTAGCAGGGTCTAACTATGGCTACACCTTC. Translated: CASSLLAGSNYGYTF.

The chain is built from TRBV27 and TRBJ2-3; D uncertain. V lost 2 bases and J 3 bases, leaving 6 bases between the germline ends. The CDR3 has 13 residues. Germline values: CDR1 MNHEY, CDR2 SMNVEV (reference sequence). The CDR3 here is CASSLVGTDTQYF. CDR3 DNA sequence: TGTGCCAGCAGTTTAGTAGGAACAGATACGCAGTATTTT.

The gene calls are TRBV5-1 and TRBJ2-1; 8 bases map to TRBD1. J lost 12 bases, V lost 0 bases, and 2 bases had no gene match. The length of the CDR3 is 12 residues. Germline CDR1 is SGHRS and CDR2 is YFSETQ. The CDR3 coding sequence is TGCGCCAGCAGCTTGGCCGGGACAGGGCAGTTCTTC. Encoded protein: CASSLAGTGQFF.

The rearrangement uses TRBV18 and TRBJ2-5; TRBD2 agrees at 13 bases. The V segment lost 2 bases and the J segment 4 bases; nucleotides outside the gene matches: 4. The CDR3 length is 16 residues. The V gene's germline CDR1 is KGHSH and CDR2 LQKENI. The CDR3 region is CASSPGLAGEGETQYF. CDR3 in DNA: TGTGCCAGCTCACCAGGACTAGCGGGAGAGGGAGAGACCCAGTACTTC. Complete variable domain (other parts from reference TRBV18 and TRBJ2-5): NAGVMQNPRHLVRRRGQEARLRCSPMKGHSHVYWYRQLPEEGLKFMVYLQKENIIDESGMPKERFSAEFPKEGPSILRIQQVVRGDSAAYFCASSPGLAGEGETQYFGPGTRLLVL.

The chain uses TRBV7-6 and TRBJ2-7, with no clear D. This CDR3 spans 12 amino acids. V lost 0 bases and J lost 4, with 4 bases in between. In germline, CDR1 is SGHVS, CDR2 FNYEAQ. The CDR3: CASSLAPYEQYF. The CDR3, as DNA: TGTGCCAGCAGCTTAGCGCCGTACGAGCAGTACTTC.

The chain has TRBV5-6 and TRBJ1-3, with D maybe TRBD1 (6 bases). CDR1 and CDR2 (germline): SGHDT, YYEEEE. CDR3 length: 15 amino acids. With 4 bases removed from V and 0 bases from J, the gap between germline ends came to 11 bases. CDR3 protein: CASSHGQNSGNTIYF. DNA for the CDR3: TGTGCCAGCAGCCACGGACAGAACTCTGGAAACACCATATATTTT.